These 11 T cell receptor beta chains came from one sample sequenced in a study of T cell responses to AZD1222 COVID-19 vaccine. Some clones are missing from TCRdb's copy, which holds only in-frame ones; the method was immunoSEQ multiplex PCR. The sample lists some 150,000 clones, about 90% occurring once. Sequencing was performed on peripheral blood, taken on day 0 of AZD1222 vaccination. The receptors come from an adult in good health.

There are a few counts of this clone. In DNA form, the CDR3 reads TGTGCCAGCTCACCCGACAGTAACGAGCAGTACTTC. It is translated as CASSPDSNEQYF. V usage is TRBV18 and J usage is TRBJ2-7, with D tentatively TRBD1 (5 bases). V was clipped by 3 bases and J by 5 bases, with 8 bases between them. Germline loops: CDR1 KGHSH, CDR2 LQKENI. The CDR3 is 12 amino acids.

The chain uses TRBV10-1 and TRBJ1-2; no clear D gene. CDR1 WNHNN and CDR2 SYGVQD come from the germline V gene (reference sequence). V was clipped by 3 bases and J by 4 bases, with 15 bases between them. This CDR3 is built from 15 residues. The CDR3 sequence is CASSEPRTVCYGYTF. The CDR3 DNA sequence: TGCGCCAGCAGTGAACCTCGGACGGTTTGCTATGGCTACACCTTC.

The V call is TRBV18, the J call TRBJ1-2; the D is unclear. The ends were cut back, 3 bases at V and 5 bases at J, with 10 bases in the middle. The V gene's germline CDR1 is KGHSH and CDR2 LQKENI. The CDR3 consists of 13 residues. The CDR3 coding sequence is TGTGCCAGCTCACCGGAAGGGAGGTATGGCTACACCTTC. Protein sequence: CASSPEGRYGYTF.

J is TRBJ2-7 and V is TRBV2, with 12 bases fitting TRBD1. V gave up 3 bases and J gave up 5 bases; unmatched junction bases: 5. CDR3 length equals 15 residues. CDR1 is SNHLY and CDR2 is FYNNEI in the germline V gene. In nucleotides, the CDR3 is TGTGCCAGCAGTGATTGGGGACAGGGGGCCCACGAGCAGTACTTC. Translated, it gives CASSDWGQGAHEQYF.

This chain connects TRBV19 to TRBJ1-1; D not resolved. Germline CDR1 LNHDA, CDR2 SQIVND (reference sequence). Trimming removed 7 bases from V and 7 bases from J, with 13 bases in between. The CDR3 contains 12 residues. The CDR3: CASIIRRFEAFF. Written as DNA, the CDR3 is TGTGCCAGTATCATCCGCAGATTTGAAGCTTTCTTT.

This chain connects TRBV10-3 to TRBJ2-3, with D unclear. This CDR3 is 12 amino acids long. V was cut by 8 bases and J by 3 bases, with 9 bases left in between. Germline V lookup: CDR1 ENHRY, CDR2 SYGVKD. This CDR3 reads CAIGQETDTQYF. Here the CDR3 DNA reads TGTGCCATCGGTCAAGAAACAGATACGCAGTATTTT.

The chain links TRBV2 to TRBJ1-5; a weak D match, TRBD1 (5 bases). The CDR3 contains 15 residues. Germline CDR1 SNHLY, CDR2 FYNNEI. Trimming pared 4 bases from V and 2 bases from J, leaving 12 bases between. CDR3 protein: CASSGSRGGNQPQHF. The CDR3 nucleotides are TGTGCCAGCAGTGGTTCCCGGGGCGGCAATCAGCCCCAGCATTTT. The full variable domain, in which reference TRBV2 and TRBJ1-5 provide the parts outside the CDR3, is EPEVTQTPSHQVTQMGQEVILRCVPISNHLYFYWYRQILGQKVEFLVSFYNNEISEKSEIFDDQFSVERPDGSNFTLKIRSTKLEDSAMYFCASSGSRGGNQPQHFGDGTRLSIL.

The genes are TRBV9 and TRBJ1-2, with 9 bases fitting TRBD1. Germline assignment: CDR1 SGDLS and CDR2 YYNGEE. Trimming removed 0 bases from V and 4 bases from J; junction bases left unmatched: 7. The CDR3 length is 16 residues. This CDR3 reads CASSVAPATGGYGYTF. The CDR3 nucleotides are TGTGCCAGCAGCGTAGCCCCGGCGACAGGGGGCTATGGCTACACCTTC.

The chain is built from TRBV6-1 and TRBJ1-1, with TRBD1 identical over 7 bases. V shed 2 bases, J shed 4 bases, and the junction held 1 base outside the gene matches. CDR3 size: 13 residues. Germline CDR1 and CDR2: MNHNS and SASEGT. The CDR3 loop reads CASSEQGGTEAFF. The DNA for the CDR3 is TGTGCCAGCAGTGAACAGGGGGGCACTGAAGCTTTCTTT.

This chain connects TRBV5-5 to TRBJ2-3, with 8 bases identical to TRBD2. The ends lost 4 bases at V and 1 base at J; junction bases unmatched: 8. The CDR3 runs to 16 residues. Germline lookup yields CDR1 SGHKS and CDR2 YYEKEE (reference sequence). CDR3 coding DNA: TGTGCCAGCAGCACCTGGACTAGCATAGGCACAGATACGCAGTATTTT. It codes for CASSTWTSIGTDTQYF.

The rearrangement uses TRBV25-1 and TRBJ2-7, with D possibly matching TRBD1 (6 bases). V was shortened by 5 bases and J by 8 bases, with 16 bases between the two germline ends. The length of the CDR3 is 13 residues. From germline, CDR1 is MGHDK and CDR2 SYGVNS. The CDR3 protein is CASSQGPIRKQYF. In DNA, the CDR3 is TGTGCCAGCAGTCAGGGGCCAATACGAAAGCAGTACTTC.